Sequencing of this T cell receptor (beta chain) was carried out in a study of early T cells in non-severe SARS-CoV-2 infection. This CDR3 comprises 15 residues. V lost 2 bases to trimming and J lost 2 bases; unmatched junction nucleotides: 2. Germline CDR1 is SGHTA and CDR2 is FQGTGA. In the case of this clonotype: Antigen: not known.

From the 5' RACE reads, TCRdb called clonotypes with MiXCR, one entry per CDR3 protein. The sample holds tens of thousands of distinct CDR3 sequences; more than 9% are singletons and the top ten take more than 6.5%. Study findings and constraints: The study's VDJdb matching favored anti-spike CD8 responses and missed private and CD4 specificities.

The receptor was isolated from an adult who was a healthcare worker with PCR-confirmed SARS-CoV-2 infection or an uninfected control (not recorded which). The gene calls are TRBV7-3 and TRBJ2-3; 9 nucleotides line up with TRBD2. Sequencing input: whole blood. CDR3 loop: CASSLSSGDTDTQYF. The CDR3 DNA reads as TGTGCCAGCAGCTTATCTAGCGGGGACACAGATACGCAGTATTTT.